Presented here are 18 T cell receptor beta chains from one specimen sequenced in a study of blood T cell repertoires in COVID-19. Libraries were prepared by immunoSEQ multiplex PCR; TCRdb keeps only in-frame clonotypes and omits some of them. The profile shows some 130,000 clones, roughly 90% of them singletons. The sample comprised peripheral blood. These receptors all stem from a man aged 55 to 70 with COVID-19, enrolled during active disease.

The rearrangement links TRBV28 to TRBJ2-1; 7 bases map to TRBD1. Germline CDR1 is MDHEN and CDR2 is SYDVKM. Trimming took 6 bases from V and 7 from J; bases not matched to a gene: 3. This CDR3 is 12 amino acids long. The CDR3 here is CASRTGMNEQFF. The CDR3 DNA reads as TGTGCCAGCAGGACAGGGATGAATGAGCAGTTCTTC.

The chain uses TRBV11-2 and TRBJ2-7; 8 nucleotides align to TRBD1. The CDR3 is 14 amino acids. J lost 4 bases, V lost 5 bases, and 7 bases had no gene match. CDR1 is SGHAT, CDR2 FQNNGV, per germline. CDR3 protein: CASSQDRASYEQYF. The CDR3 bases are TGTGCCAGCAGCCAGGACAGGGCTTCTTACGAGCAGTACTTC.

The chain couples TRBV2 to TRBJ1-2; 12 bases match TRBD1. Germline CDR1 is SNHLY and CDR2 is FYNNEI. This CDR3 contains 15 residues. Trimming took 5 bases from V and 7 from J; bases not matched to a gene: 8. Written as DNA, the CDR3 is TGTGCCAGCAGTAACCGCGGGACAGGGGGCTTTGGCTACACCTTC. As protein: CASSNRGTGGFGYTF.

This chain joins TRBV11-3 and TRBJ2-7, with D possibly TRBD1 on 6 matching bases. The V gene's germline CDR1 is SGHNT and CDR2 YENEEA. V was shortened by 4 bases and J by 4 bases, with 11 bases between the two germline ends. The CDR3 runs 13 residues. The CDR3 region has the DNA TGTGCCAGCAGCTATGAACAGGGTTACGAGCAGTACTTC. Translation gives CASSYEQGYEQYF.

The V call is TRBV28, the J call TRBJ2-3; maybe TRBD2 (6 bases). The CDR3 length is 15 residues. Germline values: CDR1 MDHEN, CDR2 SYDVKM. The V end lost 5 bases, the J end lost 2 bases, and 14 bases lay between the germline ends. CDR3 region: CASSPGGAFTDTQYF. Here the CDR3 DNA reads TGTGCCAGCAGTCCCGGAGGGGCCTTCACAGATACGCAGTATTTT. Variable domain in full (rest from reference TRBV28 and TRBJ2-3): DVKVTQSSRYLVKRTGEKVFLECVQDMDHENMFWYRQDPGLGLRLIYFSYDVKMKEKGDIPEGYSVSREKKERFSLILESASTNQTSMYLCASSPGGAFTDTQYFGPGTRLTVL.

For the CDR3, the DNA is TGTGCCTGGAGGGGACTAGCGGGGGGATTAGGCGAGCAGTACTTC. Its protein is CAWRGLAGGLGEQYF. The chain couples TRBV30 to TRBJ2-7, with 15 bases fitting TRBD2. The CDR3 runs 15 residues. With V trimmed by 3 bases and J by 6 bases, 6 bases remained unmatched. Germline V gene lookup returns CDR1 GTSNPN and CDR2 SVGIG (reference sequence).

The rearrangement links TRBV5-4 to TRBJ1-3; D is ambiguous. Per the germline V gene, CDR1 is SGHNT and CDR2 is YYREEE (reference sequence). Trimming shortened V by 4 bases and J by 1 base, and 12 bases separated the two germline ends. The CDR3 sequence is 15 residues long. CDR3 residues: CASSGVHQSGNTIYF. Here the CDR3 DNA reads TGTGCCAGCAGCGGAGTCCATCAATCTGGAAACACCATATATTTT.

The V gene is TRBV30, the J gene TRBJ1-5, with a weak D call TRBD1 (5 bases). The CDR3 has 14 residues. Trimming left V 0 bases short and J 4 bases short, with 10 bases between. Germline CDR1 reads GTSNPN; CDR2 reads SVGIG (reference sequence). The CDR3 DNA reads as TGTGCCTGGAGTGTTGTGGCAGGGAATCAGCCCCAGCATTTT. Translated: CAWSVVAGNQPQHF.

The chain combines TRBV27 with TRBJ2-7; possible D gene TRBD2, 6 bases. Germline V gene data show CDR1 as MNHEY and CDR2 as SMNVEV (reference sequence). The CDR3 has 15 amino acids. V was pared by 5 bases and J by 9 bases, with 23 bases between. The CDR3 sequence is CASSLGTPSPSGQYF. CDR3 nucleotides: TGTGCCAGCAGTCTAGGGACTCCTAGCCCAAGTGGGCAGTACTTC.

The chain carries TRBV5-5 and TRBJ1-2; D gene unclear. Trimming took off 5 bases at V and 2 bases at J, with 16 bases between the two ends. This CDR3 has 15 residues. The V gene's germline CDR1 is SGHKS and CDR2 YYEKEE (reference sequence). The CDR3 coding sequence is TGTGCCAGCAGACGCTATCCCGAAGAAAACTATGGCTACACCTTC. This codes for CASRRYPEENYGYTF.

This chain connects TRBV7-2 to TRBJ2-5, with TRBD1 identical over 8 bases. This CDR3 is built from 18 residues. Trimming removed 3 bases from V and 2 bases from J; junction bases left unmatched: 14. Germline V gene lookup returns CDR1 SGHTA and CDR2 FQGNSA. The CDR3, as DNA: TGTGCCAGCAGCTTCCGACAGGGGACGTTCTTCCTTCAAGAGACCCAGTACTTC. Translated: CASSFRQGTFFLQETQYF.

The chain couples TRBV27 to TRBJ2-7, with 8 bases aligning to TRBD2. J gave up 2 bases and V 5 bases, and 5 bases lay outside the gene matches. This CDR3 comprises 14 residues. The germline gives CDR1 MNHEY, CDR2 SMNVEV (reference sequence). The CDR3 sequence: CASSRAGEAYEQYF. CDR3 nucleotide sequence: TGTGCCAGCAGTCGAGCGGGGGAGGCCTACGAGCAGTACTTC.

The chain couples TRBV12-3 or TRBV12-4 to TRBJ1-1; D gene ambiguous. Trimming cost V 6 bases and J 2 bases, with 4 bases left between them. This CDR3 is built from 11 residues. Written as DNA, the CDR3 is TGTGCCAGCAGACATAACACTGAAGCTTTCTTT. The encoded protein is CASRHNTEAFF.

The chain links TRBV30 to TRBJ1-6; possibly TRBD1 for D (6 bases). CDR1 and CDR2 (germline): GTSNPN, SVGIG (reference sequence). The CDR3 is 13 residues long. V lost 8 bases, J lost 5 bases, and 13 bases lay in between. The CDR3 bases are TGTGCCAGTCGACAGGATCATAATTCACCCCTCCACTTT. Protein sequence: CASRQDHNSPLHF.

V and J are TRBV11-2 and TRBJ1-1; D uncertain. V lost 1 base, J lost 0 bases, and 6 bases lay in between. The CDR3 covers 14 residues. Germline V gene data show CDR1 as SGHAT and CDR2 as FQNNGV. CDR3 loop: CASSLGIVNTEAFF. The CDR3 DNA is TGTGCCAGCAGCTTAGGCATAGTGAACACTGAAGCTTTCTTT.

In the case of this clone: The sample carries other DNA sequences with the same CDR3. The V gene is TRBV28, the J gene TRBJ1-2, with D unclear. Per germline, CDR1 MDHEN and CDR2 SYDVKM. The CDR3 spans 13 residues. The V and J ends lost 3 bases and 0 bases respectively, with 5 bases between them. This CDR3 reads CASSLVANYGYTF. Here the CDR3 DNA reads TGTGCCAGCAGTTTGGTAGCTAACTATGGCTACACCTTC.

CDR3 in amino acids: CAISESSGQSYEQYF. For the CDR3, the DNA is TGTGCCATCAGTGAGTCGTCTGGGCAGTCCTACGAGCAGTACTTC. The chain has TRBV10-3 and TRBJ2-7; D call uncertain. The germline V gene encodes CDR1 ENHRY and CDR2 SYGVKD. V lost 0 bases and J 1 base, leaving 10 bases between the germline ends. The CDR3 runs 15 residues.

This CDR3 reads CASRRDNYYYNEQFF. The CDR3 region has the DNA TGTGCCAGCAGACGGGACAATTATTACTACAATGAGCAGTTCTTC. The rearrangement links TRBV6-4 to TRBJ2-1; D may be TRBD1 (6 bases). V was trimmed by 6 bases and J by 3 bases, leaving 15 bases between them. The CDR3 totals 15 residues. Germline-derived CDR1 and CDR2 are MRHNA and SNTAGT.